This passage covers 17 T cell receptor beta chains from one sample sequenced in a study of shared clonotypes between healthy human individuals. Assay: immunoSEQ multiplex PCR; the TCRdb copy retains only in-frame clones and omits some. The sample consists of some 2,400,000 clones, under 97% of them appearing once. Sequenced sample: naive CD4+ T cells sorted from blood. Subset given: CD45RA+ positively selected. All receptors derive from a man younger than 35 in good health.

CDR3 in DNA: TGTGCCAGCAGCCCCTCGGGCCCCCCGTACGAGCAGTACTTC. Amino acid sequence: CASSPSGPPYEQYF. The chain combines TRBV7-9 with TRBJ2-7; D gene uncertain. The CDR3 covers 14 residues. V was clipped by 5 bases and J by 4 bases, with 15 bases between them. CDR1 and CDR2 from the germline V gene are SEHNR and FQNEAQ (reference sequence).

This rearrangement joins TRBV10-2 to TRBJ2-3, with a possible D match to TRBD2 (6 bases). Trimming took 8 bases from V and 6 from J, leaving 18 bases between them. The CDR3 contains 14 residues. CDR1 is WSHSY, CDR2 SAAADI, per germline. In DNA, the CDR3 is TGCGCCAGCCTCAGCCGGGCGGGGCTGGATACGCAGTATTTT. It codes for CASLSRAGLDTQYF.

The V and J genes are TRBV27 and TRBJ2-1; D gene uncertain. The germline gives CDR1 MNHEY, CDR2 SMNVEV (reference sequence). V was clipped by 2 bases and J by 7 bases, with 12 bases between them. The CDR3 sequence is 14 residues long. The CDR3 spells CASSLGLIWNEQFF. The CDR3, as DNA: TGTGCCAGCAGTTTAGGCTTGATATGGAATGAGCAGTTCTTC.

This chain links TRBV18 with TRBJ2-1, with 7 bases lining up with TRBD2. V dropped 2 bases and J dropped 6; count of bases not matched to a gene: 16. Looked up from germline, CDR1 is KGHSH and CDR2 is LQKENI. The CDR3 spans 18 residues. CDR3 coding DNA: TGTGCCAGCTCACCATCGGAAGCGGGATCGCGGAGGGGCAATGAGCAGTTCTTC. This translates into CASSPSEAGSRRGNEQFF.

In the case of this clone: Other DNA sequences in the sample encode the same CDR3. The V call is TRBV18, the J call TRBJ1-3; D is unresolved. This CDR3 comprises 13 residues. V shed 1 base and J shed 2 bases, with 3 bases lying between them. CDR1 is KGHSH, CDR2 LQKENI, per germline. CDR3 DNA sequence: TGTGCCAGCTCACCACAGACTGGAAACACCATATATTTT. Its protein product is CASSPQTGNTIYF.

A few counts support this clone. The chain couples TRBV5-1 to TRBJ2-7; 9 bases line up with TRBD2. The CDR3 is made up of 15 amino acids. Germline trimming cut 4 bases from V and 3 bases from J; bases unmatched to any gene: 8. The germline V gene has CDR1 SGHRS and CDR2 YFSETQ. This CDR3 reads CASSPGLALNYEQYF. CDR3 DNA sequence: TGCGCCAGCAGCCCCGGACTAGCGTTGAACTACGAGCAGTACTTC.

The genes are TRBV18 and TRBJ1-1; D unresolved. Trimming removed 0 bases at V and 5 bases at J, with 13 bases between. This CDR3 comprises 15 residues. Germline values: CDR1 KGHSH, CDR2 LQKENI. This CDR3 reads CASSPPNGFGTEAFF. DNA for the CDR3: TGTGCCAGCTCACCACCTAACGGGTTTGGGACTGAAGCTTTCTTT.

This chain connects TRBV30 to TRBJ2-3; D not certain. This CDR3 region has 13 residues. V lost 0 bases and J lost 5, with 9 bases in between. The germline V gene encodes CDR1 GTSNPN and CDR2 SVGIG (reference sequence). The CDR3 here is CAWSVRPGDTQYF. The CDR3 nucleotides read TGTGCCTGGAGTGTACGCCCGGGAGATACGCAGTATTTT.

Concerning this clone itself: Additional DNA sequences in this sample encode the identical CDR3. V and J are TRBV7-3 and TRBJ2-1; a possible D gene is TRBD2 (5 bases). There are 15 residues in the CDR3. Germline assignment: CDR1 SGHTA and CDR2 FQGTGA. Trimming left V 0 bases short and J 4 bases short, with 10 bases between. CDR3 bases: TGTGCCAGCAGCTTAACCCGAGGGCTATACAATGAGCAGTTCTTC. Its translation is CASSLTRGLYNEQFF.

This rearrangement joins TRBV18 to TRBJ2-5; D possibly matches TRBD1 or TRBD2 (5 bases each). Trimming stripped 0 bases from V and 5 bases from J, with 10 bases between. The CDR3 runs 14 residues. The germline V gene encodes CDR1 KGHSH and CDR2 LQKENI. The CDR3 DNA is TGTGCCAGCTCACCACCGTTCAGGGAGGAGACCCAGTACTTC. It translates to CASSPPFREETQYF.

The chain has TRBV4-3 and TRBJ2-7; D not resolved. The V and J ends lost 5 bases and 3 bases respectively, with 5 bases between them. CDR1 and CDR2 from the germline V gene are LGHNA and YSLEER. This CDR3 has 11 residues. The CDR3 sequence: CASSYNYEQYF. The CDR3 DNA reads TGCGCCAGCAGCTACAACTACGAGCAGTACTTC.

The V and J genes are TRBV6-5 and TRBJ1-4; the D gene is possibly TRBD1 (6 bases). Trimming cost V 0 bases and J 2 bases, with 10 bases left between them. Per germline, CDR1 MNHEY and CDR2 SVGAGI. The CDR3 contains 16 residues. The chain's CDR3 is CASSYSKGGTNEKLFF. For the CDR3, the DNA is TGTGCCAGCAGTTACTCGAAGGGGGGCACTAATGAAAAACTGTTTTTT.

This chain uses TRBV2 with TRBJ2-3, with TRBD2 matching 10 bases. The CDR3 contains 14 residues. The V and J ends lost 6 bases and 7 bases, in that order; junction bases with no gene match: 7. The germline gives CDR1 SNHLY, CDR2 FYNNEI. The CDR3 nucleotides read TGTGCCAGCAGGGCTAGCGGGAGTCCCCATACGCAGTATTTT. Amino acid sequence: CASRASGSPHTQYF.

The chain has TRBV19 and TRBJ2-1, with TRBD2 identical over 10 bases. Trimming took 4 bases from V and 4 from J; bases not matched to a gene: 7. Germline loops: CDR1 LNHDA, CDR2 SQIVND (reference sequence). This CDR3 contains 16 residues. The chain's CDR3 is CASSTIAGGSYNEQFF. The CDR3, as DNA: TGTGCCAGTAGTACAATAGCGGGGGGCTCTTACAATGAGCAGTTCTTC.

The chain links TRBV5-4 to TRBJ2-7; perhaps TRBD1 as D (6 bases). CDR1 and CDR2 from the germline V gene are SGHNT and YYREEE (reference sequence). V lost 1 base, J lost 3 bases, and 11 bases lay in between. The CDR3 is 14 amino acids. CDR3 protein: CASSLWGRLYEQYF. The DNA for the CDR3 is TGTGCCAGCAGCTTGTGGGGGCGGCTCTACGAGCAGTACTTC.

The chain combines TRBV11-2 with TRBJ2-2; D is possibly TRBD2 (6 bases). Germline values: CDR1 SGHAT, CDR2 FQNNGV. The length of the CDR3 is 16 residues. Trimming took off 1 base at V and 3 bases at J, with 12 bases between the two ends. CDR3 sequence reads: CASSLVGGDYTGELFF. CDR3 in DNA: TGTGCCAGCAGCTTAGTGGGGGGAGACTACACCGGGGAGCTGTTTTTT.

CDR3 sequence: CASSFSYQGMGGELFF. The CDR3 region has the DNA TGTGCCAGCAGCTTTTCCTATCAGGGGATGGGCGGGGAGCTGTTTTTT. The chain employs TRBV7-2 and TRBJ2-2; a weak D match, TRBD1 (6 bases). Trimming removed 3 bases from V and 7 bases from J, with 18 bases in between. Per germline, CDR1 SGHTA and CDR2 FQGNSA. CDR3 length: 16 amino acids.